The 5 T cell receptor beta chains below were found in one sample sequenced in a study of T cell responses to AZD1222 COVID-19 vaccine. TCRdb's copy holds only in-frame clones and misses some; the assay was immunoSEQ multiplex PCR. Here the sample spans 55,000 to 80,000 clones, 80% to 90% being singletons. Sequencing used peripheral blood, obtained 28 days after the second AZD1222 dose. Receptors originate from an adult who received the AZD1222 COVID-19 vaccine.

The chain uses TRBV18 and TRBJ2-1; weak D call: TRBD2 (6 bases). Per the germline V gene, CDR1 is KGHSH and CDR2 is LQKENI. Trimming shortened V by 0 bases and J by 7 bases, and 16 bases separated the two germline ends. The CDR3 is 16 amino acids. CDR3: CASSPPAGPDRNEQFF. Written as DNA, the CDR3 is TGTGCCAGCTCACCACCCGCGGGACCCGATAGGAATGAGCAGTTCTTC. Variable domain in full (rest from reference TRBV18 and TRBJ2-1): NAGVMQNPRHLVRRRGQEARLRCSPMKGHSHVYWYRQLPEEGLKFMVYLQKENIIDESGMPKERFSAEFPKEGPSILRIQQVVRGDSAAYFCASSPPAGPDRNEQFFGPGTRLTVL.

The chain is built from TRBV11-3 and TRBJ2-7; TRBD1 might be the D (7 bases). Germline-derived CDR1 and CDR2 are SGHNT and YENEEA. The CDR3 has 16 amino acids. Trimming pared 5 bases from V and 0 bases from J, leaving 17 bases between. The CDR3: CASSPARGTASYEQYF. Here the CDR3 DNA reads TGTGCCAGCAGCCCAGCCCGCGGGACAGCCTCCTACGAGCAGTACTTC.

Written as DNA, the CDR3 is TGTGCCAGCAGCTTAGGGGGAGCAGGGGCCTCCTACGAGCAGTACTTC. Translation gives CASSLGGAGASYEQYF. This chain connects TRBV11-2 to TRBJ2-7, with a tentative D call TRBD1 (6 bases). There are 16 residues in the CDR3. The germline CDR1 and CDR2 sequences are SGHAT and FQNNGV. Trimming shortened V by 1 base and J by 0 bases, and 13 bases separated the two germline ends.

This clone was detected only once. The rearrangement links TRBV19 to TRBJ1-5; maybe TRBD1 (6 bases). V was shortened by 5 bases and J by 7 bases, with 15 bases between the two germline ends. Germline CDR1 reads LNHDA; CDR2 reads SQIVND (reference sequence). The CDR3 runs to 14 residues. The DNA of the CDR3 is TGTGCCAGTAGTCCCACTCATCAGGGGCAGCCCCAGCATTTT. This encodes CASSPTHQGQPQHF.

This clone was seen only once. V is TRBV28 and J is TRBJ1-1; D ambiguous. Trimming cost V 6 bases and J 3 bases, with 8 bases left between them. CDR1 is MDHEN, CDR2 SYDVKM, per germline. CDR3 length: 12 residues. The CDR3 bases are TGTGCCAGCAGAAGGCAGGACACTGAAGCTTTCTTT. It codes for CASRRQDTEAFF.